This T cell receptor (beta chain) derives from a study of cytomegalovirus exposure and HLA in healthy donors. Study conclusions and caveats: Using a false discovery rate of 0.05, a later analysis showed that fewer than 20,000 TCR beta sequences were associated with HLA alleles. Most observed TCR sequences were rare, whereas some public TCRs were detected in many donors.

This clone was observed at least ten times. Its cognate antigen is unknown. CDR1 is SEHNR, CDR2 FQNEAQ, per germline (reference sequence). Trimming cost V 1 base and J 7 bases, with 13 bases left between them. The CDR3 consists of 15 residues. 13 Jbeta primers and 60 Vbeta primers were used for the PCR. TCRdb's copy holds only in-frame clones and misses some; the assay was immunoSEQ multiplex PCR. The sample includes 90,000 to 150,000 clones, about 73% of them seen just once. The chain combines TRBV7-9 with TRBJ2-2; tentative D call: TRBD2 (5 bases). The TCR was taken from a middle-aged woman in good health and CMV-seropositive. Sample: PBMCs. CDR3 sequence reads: CASSLGRGPSGELFF. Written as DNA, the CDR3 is TGTGCCAGCAGCTTAGGACGCGGGCCCAGCGGGGAGCTGTTTTTT.